This TCR beta chain was documented in a study of cytomegalovirus exposure and HLA in healthy donors. The overall study: A prior study identified approximately 120 million unique TCR beta sequences from 150 million to 200 million T cells.

Primers included in the PCR were 60 Vbeta and 13 Jbeta primers. Sequenced by immunoSEQ multiplex PCR; TCRdb stores in-frame clones only, minus some. There are around 99,000 clones in the sample; over 75% occur only once, and around 3.6% lies in the top ten. The germline V and J ends were trimmed by 6 bases and 11 bases, with 10 bases remaining between them. The CDR3 spans 11 residues. Germline values: CDR1 MNHEY, CDR2 SMNVEV (reference sequence). Findings and limits, study-wide: At a 0.05 false discovery rate, a later analysis found some 17,000 TCR beta sequences to be associated with HLA alleles.

A word on this clone: The antigen remains unidentified.

Healthy bone marrow donors formed the donor group. The sequence was obtained from a man aged 35 to 55 in good health and CMV-seronegative. V and J are TRBV27 and TRBJ1-4, with a weak D call TRBD1 (5 bases). Sequences were obtained from PBMCs. In DNA, the CDR3 is TGTGCCAGCAGCCTCGGGGGGAAACTGTTTTTT. Residues: CASSLGGKLFF.